These T cell receptor beta chains were read from a single sample in a study of cytomegalovirus exposure and HLA in healthy donors. Profiling relied on immunoSEQ multiplex PCR, and the TCRdb table lists in-frame clones only, not all of them. This sample yields 200,000 to 300,000 clones, of which approximately 84% are seen a single time; about 2% belongs to the top ten. What was sequenced was PBMCs. The receptor set was obtained from a woman in her forties in good health and CMV-seropositive. Each CDR3 is given without its conserved first and last residue. The order of the fields is V gene, CDR3 length, J gene, CDR3 protein.

TRBV28	12	TRBJ1-5	ASSRDGVARPQH
TRBV5-8	13	TRBJ2-5	ASKLRTGRQETQY
TRBV30	11	TRBJ2-7	AWSGQGTYEQY
TRBV11-3	13	TRBJ2-1	ASSQVTVGQAEQF
TRBV27	13	TRBJ2-7	ASSASGSIVNEQY
TRBV28	13	TRBJ2-7	ASRVTSGRTYEQY
TRBV4-3	14	TRBJ1-2	ASSQDPQGENYGYT
TRBV11-2	13	TRBJ2-1	ASSLRASGWDEQF
TRBV19	12	TRBJ1-6	ASSIDLQVSPLH
TRBV30	11	TRBJ1-5	ACGQNSNQPQH
TRBV30	16	TRBJ1-6	AWSAARTDSSYNSPLH
TRBV11-3	13	TRBJ2-5	ASSQGLAGPKEQY
TRBV15	16	TRBJ2-2	ATSRTRGQGGNTGELF
TRBV19	12	TRBJ1-4	ASSGGQSSEKLF
TRBV11-2	12	TRBJ2-1	ASSPRSSYNEQL
TRBV6-6	13	TRBJ2-7	ASRRSGSGPYEQY
TRBV5-1	14	TRBJ2-1	ASSILAGGPNNEQF
TRBV28	14	TRBJ1-2	ASSLGGLGANYGYT
TRBV2	10	TRBJ2-1	ASSEGRGEQF
TRBV27	12	TRBJ2-7	ASSFAGWAYEQY
TRBV25-1	14	TRBJ2-3	ASAPLGQGSTDTQY
TRBV11-2	11	TRBJ2-7	ASSSSLSYEQY
TRBV7-9	14	TRBJ1-4	ASSLAETGPNEKLF
TRBV4-2	12	TRBJ2-2	ASRTGQNTGELF
TRBV7-2	13	TRBJ1-2	ASSLVGGLDYGYT
TRBV4-3	12	TRBJ2-2	ASSQALNTGELF
TRBV4-2	13	TRBJ1-5	ASSQDRSGNQPQH
TRBV5-1	14	TRBJ2-1	ASSQGLAEHYNEQF
TRBV29-1	10	TRBJ1-4	SVGAGGEKLF
TRBV19	11	TRBJ2-7	ASSIDSASRQY
TRBV5-6	11	TRBJ2-7	ASSPLSSYEQY
TRBV7-3	16	TRBJ2-2	ASSLRASGSGDTGELF
TRBV11-2	15	TRBJ2-7	ASSLDQGGGLSYEQY
TRBV9	13	TRBJ1-1	ASSVLTEMNTEAF
TRBV28	13	TRBJ2-7	ASSHPGTGSYEQY
TRBV6-8	16	TRBJ2-2	ASSYSPGGTRNTGELF
TRBV5-6	13	TRBJ2-7	ASSLPGLASYEQY
TRBV5-1	13	TRBJ1-4	ASSLQGQSNEKLF
TRBV30	13	TRBJ2-5	AWSVTGSYQETQY
TRBV28	16	TRBJ2-5	ASSPRFGRGGSGETQY
TRBV5-6	13	TRBJ2-3	ASSLGTGDGDTQY
TRBV27	14	TRBJ2-2	ASSLRTGTNTGELF
TRBV5-4	12	TRBJ2-7	ASSSGTSEYEQY
TRBV7-2	12	TRBJ2-7	ASSLVQGYYEQY
TRBV4-3	18	TRBJ2-2	ASSQDSSRPSGSDTGELF
TRBV11-1	14	TRBJ2-7	ASSPAGGGWAYEQY
TRBV7-9	12	TRBJ1-4	ASSSGTANEKLF
TRBV9	10	TRBJ1-2	ASSAGSYGYT
TRBV6-5	12	TRBJ1-6	ASRRDRLGSPLH
TRBV2	12	TRBJ1-5	ASKGTGGDQPQH
TRBV13	12	TRBJ2-7	ASSPGTSGYEQY
TRBV29-1	10	TRBJ2-2	SGGQTTGELF